This TCR beta chain was captured in a study of cytomegalovirus exposure and HLA in healthy donors. General observations from the study: TCR beta sequences reportedly predicted most subjects' HLA-A and HLA-B alleles accurately. The number of N-insertions in an Asian-associated ancestry cluster was reportedly below the roughly 660-donor mean in a later analysis.

Everyone who donated was a healthy bone marrow donor. Trimming took off 7 bases at V and 1 base at J, with 11 bases between the two ends. CDR3 length: 13 amino acids. From germline, CDR1 is SGHRS and CDR2 YFSETQ. The PCR contained 60 Vbeta and 13 Jbeta primers. In the study's own analysis: A follow-up analysis tallied tens of millions of unique TCR beta chains, roughly 10 million shared. TCRdb's copy holds only in-frame clones and misses some; the assay was immunoSEQ multiplex PCR. The D gene and trimming were derived from the DNA, and the V and J assignments and clone size from that table. The data contain fewer than 200,000 clones, 82% of them singletons. On this clone itself: As yet, its antigen is unknown.

This clonotype originated in a man between 50 and 59 years old in good health and CMV-seropositive. The specimen was PBMCs. The rearrangement joins TRBV5-1 to TRBJ1-1; D is ambiguous. CDR3 loop: CASATSPNTEAFF. CDR3 nucleotide sequence: TGCGCCAGCGCTACTTCACCGAACACTGAAGCTTTCTTT.